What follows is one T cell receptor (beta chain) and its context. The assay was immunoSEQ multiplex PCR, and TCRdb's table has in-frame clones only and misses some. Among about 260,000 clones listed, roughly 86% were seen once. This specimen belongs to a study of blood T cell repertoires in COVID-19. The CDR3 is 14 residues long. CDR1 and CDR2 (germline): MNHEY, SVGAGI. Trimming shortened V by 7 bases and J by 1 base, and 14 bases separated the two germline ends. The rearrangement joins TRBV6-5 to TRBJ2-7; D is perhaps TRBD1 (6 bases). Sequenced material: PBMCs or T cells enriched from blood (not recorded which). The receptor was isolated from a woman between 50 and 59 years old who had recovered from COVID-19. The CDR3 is CASISGTISYEQYF. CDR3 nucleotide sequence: TGTGCCAGCATCTCCGGGACAATTTCCTACGAGCAGTACTTC.